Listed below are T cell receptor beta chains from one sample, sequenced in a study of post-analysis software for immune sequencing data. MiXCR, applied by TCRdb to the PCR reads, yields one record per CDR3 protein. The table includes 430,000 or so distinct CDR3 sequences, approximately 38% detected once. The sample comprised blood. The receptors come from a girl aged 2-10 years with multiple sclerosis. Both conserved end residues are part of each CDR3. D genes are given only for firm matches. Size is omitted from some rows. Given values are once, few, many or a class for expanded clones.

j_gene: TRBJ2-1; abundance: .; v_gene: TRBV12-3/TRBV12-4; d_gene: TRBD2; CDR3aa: CASSLTFLGGRGAPSYNEQFF; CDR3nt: TGTGCCAGCAGTTTAACTTTTCTGGGCGGGAGAGGGGCTCCCTCCTACAATGAGCAGTTCTTC
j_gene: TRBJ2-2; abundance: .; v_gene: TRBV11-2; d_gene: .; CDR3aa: CASSLLGRVYTGELFF; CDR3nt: TGTGCCAGCAGCTTACTCGGCAGGGTGTACACCGGGGAGCTGTTTTTT
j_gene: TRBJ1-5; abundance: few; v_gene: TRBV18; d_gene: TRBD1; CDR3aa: CASSPEGARDQPQHF; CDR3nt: TGTGCCAGCTCACCGGAGGGGGCGCGGGATCAGCCCCAGCATTTT
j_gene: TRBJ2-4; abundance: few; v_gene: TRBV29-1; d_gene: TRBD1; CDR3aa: CSVEGGQGGLAKNIQYF; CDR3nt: TGCAGCGTTGAAGGGGGACAGGGGGGATTAGCCAAAAACATTCAGTACTTC
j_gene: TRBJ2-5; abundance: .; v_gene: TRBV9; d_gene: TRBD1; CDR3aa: CASSPGTGNETQYF; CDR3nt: TGTGCCAGCAGCCCGGGGACAGGGAATGAGACCCAGTACTTC
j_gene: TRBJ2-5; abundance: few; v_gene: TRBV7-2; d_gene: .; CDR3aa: CASSYLGVGEQYF; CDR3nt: TGTGCCAGCAGTTATTTAGGGGTCGGGGAGCAGTACTTC
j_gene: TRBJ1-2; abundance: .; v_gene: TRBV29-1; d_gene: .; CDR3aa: CSVGRWLGEASDGYTF; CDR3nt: TGCAGCGTTGGAAGATGGCTCGGGGAGGCTAGCGATGGCTACACCTTC
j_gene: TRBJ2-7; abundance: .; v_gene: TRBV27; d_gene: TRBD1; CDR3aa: CASQSPGQSSYEQYF; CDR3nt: TGTGCCAGCCAATCTCCGGGACAGAGTTCCTACGAGCAGTACTTC
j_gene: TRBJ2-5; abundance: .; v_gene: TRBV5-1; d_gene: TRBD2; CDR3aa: CASSFRLASETQYF; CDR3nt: TGCGCCAGCAGCTTCCGACTAGCTTCCGAGACCCAGTACTTC
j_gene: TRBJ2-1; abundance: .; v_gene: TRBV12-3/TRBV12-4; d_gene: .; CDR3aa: CASSFGTAYEQFF; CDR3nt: TGTGCCAGCAGCTTTGGTACGGCTTATGAGCAGTTCTTC
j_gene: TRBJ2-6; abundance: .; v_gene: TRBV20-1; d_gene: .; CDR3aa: CRAGMAGGANVLTF; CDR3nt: TGCCGTGCTGGGATGGCGGGTGGGGCCAACGTCCTGACTTTC
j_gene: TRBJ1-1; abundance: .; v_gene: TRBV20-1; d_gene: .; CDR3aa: CSAWRGTEAFF; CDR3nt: TGCAGTGCCTGGAGAGGCACTGAAGCTTTCTTT
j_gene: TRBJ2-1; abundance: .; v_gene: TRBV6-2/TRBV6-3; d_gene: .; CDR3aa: CASSSLQGGVRNEQFF; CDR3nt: TGTGCCAGCAGTTCCCTCCAAGGGGGTGTAAGGAATGAGCAGTTCTTC
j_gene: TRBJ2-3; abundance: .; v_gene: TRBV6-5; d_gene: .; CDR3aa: CASCEGGGTQYF; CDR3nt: TGTGCCAGCTGCGAAGGAGGAGGTACGCAGTATTTT
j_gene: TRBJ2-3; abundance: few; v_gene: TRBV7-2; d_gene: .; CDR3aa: CASSSPRGTVSTDTQYF; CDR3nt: TGTGCCAGCAGCTCGCCGAGGGGCACGGTGTCCACAGATACGCAGTATTTT